This TCR beta chain was profiled in a study of T-cell memory formation after mild COVID-19. General study points: Day 15 to 85 contractors were CD4/CD8 balanced; later expanders leaned CD4+. CD8+ contracting clones occupied EMRA, while CD4+ ones occupied mainly CM and EM. Memory cells collected pre-infection included some clones that later responded, suggesting cross-reactive memory joined.

With 4 bases clipped from V and 2 bases from J, the junction kept 10 bases outside the gene matches. This CDR3 spans 16 amino acids. Germline V lookup: CDR1 SGHRS, CDR2 YFSETQ. TCRdb used MiXCR to reprocess the 5' RACE reads, holding one entry per CDR3 protein. The table shows 500,000 to 600,000 distinct CDR3 sequences, with over 15% occurring only once. On this clonotype: Antigen: not known.

The chain employs TRBV5-1 and TRBJ2-3, with TRBD2 identical over 7 bases. Sequenced: PBMCs or a T cell subset sorted from them (not recorded which). The source of this sequence is an adult woman who had mild COVID-19 (a few samples of this study predate the infection). Cell type and time point are not known. In DNA, the CDR3 is TGCGCCAGCAGCAAAGGACTAGTTGGGGTCACAGATACGCAGTATTTT. Encoded protein: CASSKGLVGVTDTQYF.